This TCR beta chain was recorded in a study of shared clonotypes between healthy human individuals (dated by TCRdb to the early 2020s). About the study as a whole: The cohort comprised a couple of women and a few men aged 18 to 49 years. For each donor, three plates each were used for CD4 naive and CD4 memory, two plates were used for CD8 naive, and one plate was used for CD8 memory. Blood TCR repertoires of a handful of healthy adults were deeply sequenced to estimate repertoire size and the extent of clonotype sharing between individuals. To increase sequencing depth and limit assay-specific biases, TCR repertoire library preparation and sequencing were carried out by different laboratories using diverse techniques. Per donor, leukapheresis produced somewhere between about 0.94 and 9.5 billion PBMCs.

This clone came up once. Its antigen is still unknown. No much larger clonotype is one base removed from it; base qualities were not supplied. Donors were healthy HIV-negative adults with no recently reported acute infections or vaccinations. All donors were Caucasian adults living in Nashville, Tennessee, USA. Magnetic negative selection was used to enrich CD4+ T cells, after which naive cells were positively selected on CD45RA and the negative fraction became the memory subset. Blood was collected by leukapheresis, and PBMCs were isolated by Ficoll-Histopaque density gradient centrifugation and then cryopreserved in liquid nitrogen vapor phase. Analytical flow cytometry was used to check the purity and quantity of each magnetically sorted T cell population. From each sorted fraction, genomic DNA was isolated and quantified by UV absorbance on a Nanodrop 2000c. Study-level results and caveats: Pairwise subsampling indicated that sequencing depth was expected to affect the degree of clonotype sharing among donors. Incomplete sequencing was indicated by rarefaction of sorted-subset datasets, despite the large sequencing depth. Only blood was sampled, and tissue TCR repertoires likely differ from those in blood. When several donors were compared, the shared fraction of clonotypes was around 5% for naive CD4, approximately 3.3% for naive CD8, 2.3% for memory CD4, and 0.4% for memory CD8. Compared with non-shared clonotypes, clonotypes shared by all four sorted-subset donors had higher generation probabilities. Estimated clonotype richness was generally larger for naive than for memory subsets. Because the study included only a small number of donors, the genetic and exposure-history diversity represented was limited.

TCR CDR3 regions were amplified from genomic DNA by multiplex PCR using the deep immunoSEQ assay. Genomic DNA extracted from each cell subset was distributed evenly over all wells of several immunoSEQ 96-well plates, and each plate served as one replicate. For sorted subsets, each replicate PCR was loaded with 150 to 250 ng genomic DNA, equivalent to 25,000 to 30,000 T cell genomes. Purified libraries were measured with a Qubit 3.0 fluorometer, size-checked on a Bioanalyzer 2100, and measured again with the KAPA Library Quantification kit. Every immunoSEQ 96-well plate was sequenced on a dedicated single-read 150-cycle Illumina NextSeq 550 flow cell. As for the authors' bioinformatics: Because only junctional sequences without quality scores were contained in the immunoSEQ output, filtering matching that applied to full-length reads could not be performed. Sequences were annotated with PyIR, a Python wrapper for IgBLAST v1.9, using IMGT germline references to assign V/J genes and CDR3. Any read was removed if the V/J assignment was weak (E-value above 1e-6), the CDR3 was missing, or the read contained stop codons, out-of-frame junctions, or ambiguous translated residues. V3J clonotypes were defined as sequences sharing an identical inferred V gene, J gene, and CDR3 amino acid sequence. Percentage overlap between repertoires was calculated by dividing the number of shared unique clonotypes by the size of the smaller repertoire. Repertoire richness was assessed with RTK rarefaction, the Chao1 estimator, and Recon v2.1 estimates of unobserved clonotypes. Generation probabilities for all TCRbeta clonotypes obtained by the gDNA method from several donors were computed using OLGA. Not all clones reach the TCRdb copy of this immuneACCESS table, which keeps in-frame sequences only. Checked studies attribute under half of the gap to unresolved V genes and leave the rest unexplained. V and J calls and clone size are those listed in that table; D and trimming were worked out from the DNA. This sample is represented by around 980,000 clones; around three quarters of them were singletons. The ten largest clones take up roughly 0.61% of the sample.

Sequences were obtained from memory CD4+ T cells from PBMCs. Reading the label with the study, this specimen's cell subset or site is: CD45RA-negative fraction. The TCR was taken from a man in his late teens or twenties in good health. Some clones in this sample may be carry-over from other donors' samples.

The CDR3 reads as follows: CASSPGTSGSPTQYF. Read as DNA, the sequence is TGTGCCAGCAGCCCGGGGACTAGCGGGAGTCCTACGCAGTATTTT. In this chain, TRBV4-2 is recombined with TRBJ2-3, with TRBD2 matching 14 junction bases. The CDR3 holds 15 amino acids from the cysteine to the phenylalanine. Here the CDR3 DNA is all that survives: 45 bases in frame from base 1. CDR1 and CDR2 were assigned from the germline V gene as LGHNA and YNFKEQ. Relative to germline, V is missing 4 bases and J is missing 8 bases, with 5 bases of the junction outside any gene match.